This TCR beta chain was observed in a study of blood T cell repertoires in COVID-19 (TCRdb year 2020). Study-wide context: Samples covering the acute and convalescent phases of COVID-19 were provided by collaborators in the United States, Italy and Spain. The prospective study material was composed of cDNA or gDNA derived from T cells, B-cell-depleted T cells, or PBMCs. Deeply sampled blood TCRbeta repertoires from subjects exposed to, actively infected with, or recovered from COVID-19 were included in the dataset. The repertoires were released in a freely available public database intended as a resource for research on the immune response to SARS-CoV-2. The samples were drawn from the first 160 participants of the ongoing ImmuneRACE study and from 1,254 subjects provided by 6 global collaborators. A de-identified subject ID, COVID-19 status, age in years and sex were almost always included in the sample metadata. Where HLA class I and class II types were available, the types were taken from metadata supplied by the sample provider, not from assay-based typing.

The full study reports these points: How much clinical and demographic metadata was included differed by source and by participant, and the metadata was provided uncurated.

Whole blood was collected in K2EDTA tubes by collaborating institutions according to the institutions' own protocols. For TCRbeta analysis, collaborators shipped samples as frozen whole blood, isolated PBMCs, or DNA extracted from either of those sample types. The immunoSEQ Assay, a bias-controlled multiplex PCR, was used to amplify TCRbeta CDR3 regions from genomic DNA. As for the original processing: Nucleated cell counts per sample were estimated from amplification of reference gene primers within the assay. To quantify the absolute abundance of each unique TCRbeta CDR3 rearrangement, sequence reads were collapsed and filtered. For each sample, productive Simpson clonality was calculated as the square root of Simpson's diversity index over productive rearrangements. TCRdb took over this immuneACCESS table, retaining in-frame rearrangements with V and J assigned. Such tables are incomplete; in checked studies, under half of the missing clones stem from an unresolved V gene, and the remainder is unexplained. V, J and clone size reflect that table, while D and trimming were determined from the DNA. The sample includes about 190,000 clones, with around 87% observed a single time. Together, the top ten hold about 2.6% of the sample.

From a lookup of the germline V gene (reference sequence), CDR1 and CDR2 are MNHNY and SVGAGI. Inclusive of the bounding cysteine and phenylalanine, the CDR3 is 14 residues long. The DNA shown is the 42-base CDR3, in frame from base 1. On this clone: No antigen is known for it. One end of the junction fails to match germline, which may point to a read error.

The chain uses TRBV6-6 and TRBJ2-5, with a weak D call of TRBD2 (7 bases match). This TCR came from a man aged 35 to 55 with active or convalescent COVID-19. The sequenced material came from peripheral blood. The DNA sequence reads TGTGCCAGCAGTTATTCCGGGGGGCAAGGGACCCAGTACTTC. This yields the protein CASSYSGGQGTQYF.